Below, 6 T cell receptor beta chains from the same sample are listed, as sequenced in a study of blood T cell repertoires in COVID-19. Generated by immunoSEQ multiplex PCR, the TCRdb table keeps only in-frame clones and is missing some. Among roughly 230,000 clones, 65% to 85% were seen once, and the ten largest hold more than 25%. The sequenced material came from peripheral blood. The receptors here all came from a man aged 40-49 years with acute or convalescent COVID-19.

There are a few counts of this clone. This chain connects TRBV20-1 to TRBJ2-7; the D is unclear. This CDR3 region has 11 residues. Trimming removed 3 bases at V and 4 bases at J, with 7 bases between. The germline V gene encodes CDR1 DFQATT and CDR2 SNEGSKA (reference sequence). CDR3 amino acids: CSASAGYEQYF. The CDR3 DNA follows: TGCAGTGCTAGTGCCGGGTACGAGCAGTACTTC.

The CDR3 is CASSQVRQGPYEQYF. CDR3 nucleotide sequence: TGTGCCAGCAGCCAAGTTCGGCAGGGGCCCTACGAGCAGTACTTC. The genes are TRBV3-1 (or the pseudogene TRBV3-2) and TRBJ2-7; D possibly corresponds to TRBD1 (6 bases). CDR3 length: 15 amino acids. The germline V gene encodes CDR1 LGHDT and CDR2 YNNKEL (reference sequence). The germline V and J ends were trimmed by 1 base and 2 bases, with 12 bases remaining between them.

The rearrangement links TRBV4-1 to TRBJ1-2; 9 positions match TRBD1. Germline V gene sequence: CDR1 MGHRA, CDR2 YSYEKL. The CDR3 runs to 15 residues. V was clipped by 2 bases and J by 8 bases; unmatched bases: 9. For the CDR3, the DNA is TGCGCCAGCAGCCAACCAGGGACAGGGTTGGCAGGCTACACCTTC. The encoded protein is CASSQPGTGLAGYTF.

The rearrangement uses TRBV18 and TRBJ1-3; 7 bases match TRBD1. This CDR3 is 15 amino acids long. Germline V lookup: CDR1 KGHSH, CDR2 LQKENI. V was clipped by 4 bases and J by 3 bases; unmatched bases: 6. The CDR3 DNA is TGTGCCAGCTCACGAGACAGGGATAGTGGAAACACCATATATTTT. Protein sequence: CASSRDRDSGNTIYF. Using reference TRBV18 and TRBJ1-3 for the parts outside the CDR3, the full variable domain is NAGVMQNPRHLVRRRGQEARLRCSPMKGHSHVYWYRQLPEEGLKFMVYLQKENIIDESGMPKERFSAEFPKEGPSILRIQQVVRGDSAAYFCASSRDRDSGNTIYFGEGSWLTVV.

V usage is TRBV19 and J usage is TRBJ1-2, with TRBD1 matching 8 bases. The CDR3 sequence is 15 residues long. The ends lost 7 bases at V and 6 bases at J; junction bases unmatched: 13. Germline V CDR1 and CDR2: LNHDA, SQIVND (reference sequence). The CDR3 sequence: CASTPPQGAVHGYTF. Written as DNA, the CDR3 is TGTGCCAGTACCCCTCCCCAGGGGGCGGTCCATGGCTACACCTTC.

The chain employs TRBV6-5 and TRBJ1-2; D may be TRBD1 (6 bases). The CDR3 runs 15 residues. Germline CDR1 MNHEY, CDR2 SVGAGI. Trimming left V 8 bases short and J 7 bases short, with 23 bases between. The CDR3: CASYSNRVVGGGYTF. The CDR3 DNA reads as TGTGCCAGCTACAGTAACAGGGTTGTCGGAGGTGGCTACACCTTC.